The 6 T cell receptor beta chains given below trace back to one sample, sequenced in a study of regulatory T cells in long-lasting Graves disease. The sample's time point: newly diagnosed GD, antithyroid drugs for less than 3 months. From PBMCs, RNA was extracted and then used to make the TCR library. Building of the TCR beta libraries involved iRepertoire HTBI primers and Arm-PCR of CDR3 regions. TCRdb analysed the multiplex PCR reads with MiXCR anew, one entry per CDR3 protein. The table lists 350,000 to 550,000 distinct CDR3 sequences, under 15% of them singletons. This sample was also put to use in a study of T cells in Graves' hyperthyroidism and ophthalmopathy.

The sequencing used peripheral blood mononuclear cells (PBMCs), collected at new diagnosis, from a patient treated with antithyroid drugs. Receptors were obtained from a woman in her twenties or thirties with Graves disease.

This clonotype has just a few counts. This rearrangement joins TRBV19 to TRBJ2-7, with unresolved D. Germline V gene sequence: CDR1 LNHDA, CDR2 SQIVND (reference sequence). V lost 5 bases to trimming and J lost 0 bases, with 14 bases between them. This CDR3 spans 15 amino acids. The chain's CDR3 is CASSPVSSSSYEQYF. The CDR3 DNA reads TGTGCCAGTAGTCCCGTCTCCTCGAGCTCCTACGAGCAGTACTTC. Full variable domain (missing parts from reference TRBV19 and TRBJ2-7): DGGITQSPKYLFRKEGQNVTLSCEQNLNHDAMYWYRQDPGQGLRLIYYSQIVNDFQKGDIAEGYSVSREKKESFPLTVTSAQKNPTAFYLCASSPVSSSSYEQYFGPGTRLTVT.

This clonotype was observed a few times. The chain recombines TRBV9 with TRBJ2-3; D is undetermined. Germline loops: CDR1 SGDLS, CDR2 YYNGEE. This CDR3 is built from 14 residues. V was cut by 0 bases and J by 3 bases, with 8 bases left in between. For the CDR3, the DNA is TGTGCCAGCAGCGTAGAACAGAGGACAGATACGCAGTATTTT. Protein product: CASSVEQRTDTQYF.

This clonotype was seen repeatedly, ten times or more. The chain is built from TRBV3-1 and TRBJ2-7, with 7 bases fitting TRBD1. This CDR3 is built from 14 residues. The germline CDR1 and CDR2 sequences are LGHDT and YNNKEL (reference sequence). Germline trimming cut 3 bases from V and 2 bases from J; bases unmatched to any gene: 4. CDR3 protein: CASSQMGQTYEQYF. CDR3 in DNA: TGTGCCAGCAGCCAGATGGGACAGACCTACGAGCAGTACTTC.

This clonotype ranks as medium-sized. J is TRBJ1-1 and V is TRBV30, with TRBD1 matching 8 bases. CDR3 length: 16 amino acids. Trimming cost V 3 bases and J 3 bases; bases outside gene matches: 12. CDR1 is GTSNPN and CDR2 is SVGIG in the germline V gene (reference sequence). CDR3 loop: CAWRADRGVLDTEAFF. The CDR3 region has the DNA TGTGCCTGGAGAGCCGACAGGGGTGTTTTGGACACTGAAGCTTTCTTT.

Many counts were recorded for this clonotype. The rearrangement joins TRBV20-1 to TRBJ2-7, with D unclear. CDR3 length: 14 amino acids. Germline CDR1 DFQATT, CDR2 SNEGSKA (reference sequence). With 4 bases removed from V and 9 bases from J, the gap between germline ends came to 22 bases. CDR3 sequence: CSAKTASYPSVQYF. CDR3 nucleotides: TGCAGTGCTAAAACAGCATCTTATCCTAGTGTGCAGTACTTC.

This clonotype was found many times. This chain links TRBV3-1 with TRBJ1-5; the D gene is possibly TRBD1 (5 bases). Germline CDR1 reads LGHDT; CDR2 reads YNNKEL (reference sequence). V was pared by 0 bases and J by 3 bases, with 12 bases between. This CDR3 has 16 residues. The CDR3 DNA sequence: TGTGCCAGCAGCCAAGACACCGGGGGTGCCAATCAGCCCCAGCATTTT. Translating gives CASSQDTGGANQPQHF.